These 29 T cell receptor beta chains were sequenced from one sample in a study of molecular identifiers for immune sequencing clone quantification. In TCRdb, the PCR reads were re-called with MiXCR into one record per CDR3 protein. The repertoire holds more than 550,000 distinct CDR3 sequences, with 25% as singletons. Sequenced material: naive CD8+ T cells from blood, with Jurkat cell RNA spiked in. The subset: FACS-sorted CD8+CD4-CCR7+CD45RA+ naive T cells. The receptors shown here come from a human donor in good health. Some libraries in this study had Jurkat cell RNA spiked in.

This clonotype was seen only a few times. This rearrangement joins TRBV12-3 or TRBV12-4 to TRBJ2-1, with D possibly matching TRBD2 (5 bases). Between the trimmed V and J ends, which lost 6 bases and 7 bases, there was a span of 22 bases. The CDR3 spans 16 residues. The DNA of the CDR3 is TGTGCCAGCAGCCCCCTAGCCGGGTCGCCACGGAATGAGCAGTTCTTC. Amino acid sequence: CASSPLAGSPRNEQFF.

About this clonotype: This could be a read error, since a much larger clone is one nucleotide away. The chain has TRBV12-3 or TRBV12-4 and TRBJ1-1, with 7 nucleotides matching TRBD1. The CDR3 is 13 amino acids. The CDR3 reads CASSLVGDSEASF. The DNA for the CDR3 is TGTGCCAGCAGTTTAGTCGGGGACAGTGAAGCTTCCTTT.

Of note for this clonotype: One base away lies a much larger clone, so this may be a sequencing read error. The genes are TRBV4-3 and TRBJ2-7, with D perhaps TRBD1 or TRBD2 (5 bases each). There are 15 residues in the CDR3. Trimming left V 3 bases short and J 6 bases short, with 18 bases between. The germline CDR1 and CDR2 sequences are LGHNA and YSLEER. CDR3 protein: CASSQGRQSPGEQYF. In nucleotides, the CDR3 is TGCGCCAGCAGCCAGGGGAGACAGAGCCCTGGCGAGCAGTACTTC.

This clonotype was counted at least ten times. The rearrangement uses TRBV3-1 and TRBJ2-3; D remains unclear. The CDR3 has 16 residues. V gave up 4 bases and J gave up 6 bases, with 20 bases separating them. Germline values: CDR1 LGHDT, CDR2 YNNKEL (reference sequence). CDR3 loop: CASSPWEGGIRDTQYF. The CDR3 region has the DNA TGTGCCAGCAGCCCTTGGGAAGGCGGTATACGGGATACGCAGTATTTT.

This clonotype was observed at least ten times. The rearrangement links TRBV6-5 to TRBJ1-3, with D perhaps TRBD1 (6 bases). From germline, CDR1 is MNHEY and CDR2 SVGAGI. Trimming left V 11 bases short and J 2 bases short, with 16 bases between. This CDR3 is 14 amino acids long. CDR3: CACWEGGAGNTIYF. Here the CDR3 DNA reads TGTGCCTGCTGGGAGGGGGGAGCTGGAAACACCATATATTTT.

In this sample, this clonotype turned up many times. The chain couples TRBV4-3 to TRBJ1-2; TRBD1 is a possible D gene (5 bases). This CDR3 has 16 residues. The germline V and J ends were trimmed by 0 bases and 5 bases, with 16 bases remaining between them. Germline V CDR1 and CDR2: LGHNA, YSLEER. The CDR3 loop reads CASSQDVSGQGYGYTF. The CDR3 region has the DNA TGCGCCAGCAGCCAAGATGTTTCGGGGCAGGGTTATGGCTACACCTTC.

Concerning this clonotype itself: A read error may explain this, as a much larger clone is one base away. The rearrangement links TRBV5-5 to TRBJ2-7, with D tentatively TRBD2 (7 bases). The CDR3 extends over 14 amino acids. Trimming shortened V by 2 bases and J by 5 bases, and 14 bases separated the two germline ends. Germline CDR1 reads SGHKS; CDR2 reads YYEKEE (reference sequence). CDR3 sequence (DNA): TGTGCCAGCAGCTTTGGGGGGGGGCAAGACGAGCAGTACTTC. Its translation: CASSFGGGQDEQYF.

This clonotype has at least ten counts. The chain carries TRBV2 and TRBJ2-3; D is uncertain. The CDR3 extends over 13 amino acids. V gave up 6 bases and J gave up 7 bases, with 14 bases separating them. Germline V CDR1 and CDR2: SNHLY, FYNNEI. CDR3 residues: CASRAELENTQYF. The CDR3 nucleotides are TGTGCCAGCAGGGCAGAACTGGAAAATACGCAGTATTTT.

This clonotype came up once. No conserved phenylalanine or tryptophan ends this CDR3, so it is likely a read error. The gene calls are TRBV12-5 and TRBJ2-5, with 9 bases that match TRBD2. The J segment lost 1 base and the V segment lost 2 bases, leaving 8 bases of the junction unmatched. Germline V lookup: CDR1 LGHNT, CDR2 FRNRAP. This CDR3 spans 17 amino acids. CDR3 in DNA: TGTGCTAGTGGTTTGCCCTCAGCGGGGGGCAGCCAAGAGACCCAGTACTCC. This gives the protein CASGLPSAGGSQETQYS.

This clonotype has more than one count but fewer than ten. The CDR3 here is CASSQTQLAGDTQYF. DNA of the CDR3: TGTGCCAGCAGCCAAACTCAACTAGCGGGAGATACGCAGTATTTT. The rearrangement joins TRBV4-2 to TRBJ2-3, with 9 bases fitting TRBD2. V lost 2 bases and J lost 5; bases outside the gene matches: 5. Per germline, CDR1 LGHNA and CDR2 YNFKEQ. The CDR3 covers 15 residues.

Comments on this clonotype: A much larger clone lies one base from this, so it may be a read error. The rearrangement joins TRBV27 to TRBJ2-3; tentative D call: TRBD2 (7 bases). This CDR3 has 16 amino acids. Germline loops: CDR1 MNHEY, CDR2 SMNVEV (reference sequence). CDR3 amino acids: CTSSLLRGADTDTQYF. In DNA form, the CDR3 reads TGTACCAGCAGTTTGTTACGGGGGGCTGACACAGATACGCAGTATTTT.

As for this clonotype: A much more abundant neighbour one base away suggests this may be a read error. The chain uses TRBV11-2 and TRBJ2-3; unclear D gene. Germline CDR1 reads SGHAT; CDR2 reads FQNNGV. The CDR3 is 14 amino acids. V gave up 7 bases and J gave up 0 bases, with 11 bases separating them. In nucleotides, the CDR3 is TGTGCCAGCATGTTGCGGCAAAGCACAGATACGCAGTATTTT. The encoded protein is CASMLRQSTDTQYF. The variable domain in full, with the rest retrieved from reference TRBV11-2 and TRBJ2-3, is EAGVAQSPRYKIIEKRQSVAFWCNPISGHATLYWYQQILGQGPKLLIQFQNNGVVDDSQLPKDRFSAERLKGVDSTLKIQPAKLEDSAVYLCASMLRQSTDTQYFGPGTRLTVL.

This clonotype has a handful of counts. CDR3: CASSEAGVNQETQYF. Here the CDR3 DNA reads TGTGCCAGCAGCGAGGCAGGGGTAAACCAAGAGACCCAGTACTTC. The chain joins TRBV9 to TRBJ2-5, with D possibly TRBD1 on 6 matching bases. V lost 3 bases to trimming and J lost 0 bases, with 12 bases between them. The CDR3 contains 15 residues. Germline V gene lookup returns CDR1 SGDLS and CDR2 YYNGEE.

This clonotype has a count of ten or more. The genes are TRBV12-3 or TRBV12-4 and TRBJ1-1; D is unclear. The V end lost 6 bases, the J end lost 6 bases, and 14 bases lay between the germline ends. The CDR3 extends over 13 amino acids. CDR3 sequence: CASRGAELPEAFF. The CDR3 nucleotides are TGTGCCAGCAGGGGAGCAGAACTCCCTGAAGCTTTCTTT.

This chain connects TRBV7-7 to TRBJ2-5, with D possibly matching TRBD2 (5 bases). The CDR3 is made up of 12 amino acids. Between the trimmed V and J ends, which lost 5 bases and 6 bases, there was a span of 10 bases. Looked up from germline, CDR1 is SSHAT and CDR2 is FNYEAQ (reference sequence). The CDR3 reads CASSADSKTQYF. The DNA for the CDR3 is TGTGCCAGCAGCGCGGACTCAAAGACCCAGTACTTC. The variable domain in full, with the rest retrieved from reference TRBV7-7 and TRBJ2-5, is GAGVSQSPRYKVTKRGQDVTLRCDPISSHATLYWYQQALGQGPEFLTYFNYEAQPDKSGLPSDRFSAERPEGSISTLTIQRTEQRDSAMYRCASSADSKTQYFGPGTRLLVL.

This clonotype was seen ten or more times. The V and J genes are TRBV2 and TRBJ2-2; TRBD1 matches 7 bases. The J segment lost 2 bases and the V segment lost 4 bases, leaving 7 bases of the junction unmatched. This CDR3 comprises 16 residues. CDR1 and CDR2 from the germline V gene are SNHLY and FYNNEI. The CDR3 spells CASSGGTEFNTGELFF. The DNA of the CDR3 is TGTGCCAGCAGTGGAGGGACAGAGTTTAACACCGGGGAGCTGTTTTTT.

This clonotype was seen a few times. This chain uses TRBV28 with TRBJ2-5; the D is unclear. This CDR3 spans 13 amino acids. The V end lost 6 bases, the J end lost 4 bases, and 12 bases lay between the germline ends. The germline V gene has CDR1 MDHEN and CDR2 SYDVKM. CDR3 nucleotide sequence: TGTGCCAGCAGCTCCCCCCGCGGAGAGACCCAGTACTTC. Its translation: CASSSPRGETQYF. The full variable domain, with the rest looked up from reference TRBV28 and TRBJ2-5, is DVKVTQSSRYLVKRTGEKVFLECVQDMDHENMFWYRQDPGLGLRLIYFSYDVKMKEKGDIPEGYSVSREKKERFSLILESASTNQTSMYLCASSSPRGETQYFGPGTRLLVL.

This clonotype was picked up a small number of times. CDR3 nucleotide sequence: TGTGCCAGCAGCACCGCGGGGGGGGGCTCCTATAGCACAGATACGCAGTATTTT. It codes for CASSTAGGGSYSTDTQYF. The gene calls are TRBV7-3 and TRBJ2-3; TRBD2 matches at 9 bases. Germline values: CDR1 SGHTA, CDR2 FQGTGA. The CDR3 totals 18 residues. Losses at the gene ends were 5 bases for V and 0 bases for J; bases not matched to a gene: 12.

A note on this clonotype: An end of the junction does not agree with germline; a read error may underlie this. This rearrangement joins TRBV11-3 to TRBJ2-3; 13 nucleotides agree with TRBD2. Germline lookup yields CDR1 SGHNT and CDR2 YENEEA. The CDR3 runs 12 residues. CDR3 protein: CASSEGTSGTHF. The CDR3 region has the DNA TGTGCCAGCAGCGAGGGGACTAGCGGGACCCATTTT.

About this clonotype: One base away lies a much larger clone, so this may be a sequencing read error. The chain combines TRBV20-1 with TRBJ2-7, with TRBD2 identical over 8 bases. The CDR3 is 14 amino acids. Germline lookup yields CDR1 DFQATT and CDR2 SNEGSKA (reference sequence). The CDR3 coding sequence is TGCAGTGCAGGACAGCGGGGGTACTCCTACGAGCAGTGCTTC. Translation gives CSAGQRGYSYEQCF.

There are many counts of this clonotype. This rearrangement joins TRBV30 to TRBJ2-5; no clear D. The CDR3 is made up of 14 amino acids. The V and J ends lost 0 bases and 5 bases respectively, with 13 bases between them. Germline V lookup: CDR1 GTSNPN, CDR2 SVGIG (reference sequence). DNA of the CDR3: TGTGCCTGGAGTGTACTTGGCTTTTCGGAGACCCAGTACTTC. Residues: CAWSVLGFSETQYF.

A word on this clonotype: A much larger clone is a single base away; this may be a read error. The V gene is TRBV6-5, the J gene TRBJ2-7, with D tentatively TRBD1 (5 bases). There are 15 residues in the CDR3. Germline CDR1 reads MNHEY; CDR2 reads SVGAGI. Here the CDR3 reads CANSYGAGSRDEQYF. The CDR3, as DNA: TGTGCCAACAGTTACGGCGCAGGGTCCAGGGACGAGCAGTACTTC.

About this clonotype itself: A much larger clone lies a single base off, so this may be a read error. The CDR3 DNA sequence: TGTGCCAGCGGCAGATACATAACAGGGTCTCAGAACACCGGGGAGCTGTTTTTT. It is translated as CASGRYITGSQNTGELFF. The rearrangement links TRBV9 to TRBJ2-2, with D possibly being TRBD1 (6 bases). CDR1 is SGDLS, CDR2 YYNGEE, per germline. Trimming shortened V by 7 bases and J by 1 base, and 23 bases separated the two germline ends. The CDR3 sequence is 18 residues long.

Turning to this clonotype: This may arise from a read error, as a much more abundant clone is one base away. The J gene is TRBJ1-3, the V gene TRBV9; unclear D gene. Germline assignment: CDR1 SGDLS and CDR2 YYNGEE. This CDR3 has 15 residues. The CDR3 DNA is TGTGCCAGCAGCGCAGACGGCAACTCTGGAAACACCACATATTTT. This sequence encodes CASSADGNSGNTTYF.

The rearrangement uses TRBV20-1 and TRBJ2-3; 9 bases agree with TRBD2. The CDR3 sequence is 16 residues long. The germline V gene has CDR1 DFQATT and CDR2 SNEGSKA (reference sequence). V was pared by 3 bases and J by 8 bases, with 15 bases of the junction left unmatched. The CDR3 loop reads CSASSMAGGLGATQYF. For the CDR3, the DNA is TGCAGTGCTAGTTCGATGGCGGGGGGGCTGGGAGCTACGCAGTATTTT.

This clonotype was seen many times. The V gene is TRBV12-3 or TRBV12-4, the J gene TRBJ2-3; TRBD2 matches at 9 bases. V gave up 5 bases and J gave up 2 bases; unmatched junction bases: 8. The CDR3 extends over 16 amino acids. The CDR3 DNA is TGTGCCAGCAGTCTCTTAGCGGGAGTGGACACAGATACGCAGTATTTT. Its translation is CASSLLAGVDTDTQYF.

Only a few counts were recorded for this clonotype. This chain links TRBV20-1 with TRBJ2-5; 8 positions match TRBD1. CDR1 and CDR2 from the germline V gene are DFQATT and SNEGSKA (reference sequence). This CDR3 is 17 amino acids long. With 0 bases clipped from V and 5 bases from J, the junction kept 14 bases outside the gene matches. The CDR3 protein is CSARDTGRGPRRETQYF. The CDR3, as DNA: TGCAGTGCTAGAGATACGGGCAGGGGGCCCCGTAGGGAGACCCAGTACTTC.

The chain uses TRBV7-9 and TRBJ2-1, with 8 bases identical to TRBD2. The germline V gene encodes CDR1 SEHNR and CDR2 FQNEAQ (reference sequence). J was trimmed by 4 bases and V by 5 bases; bases with no gene match: 13. The CDR3 spans 17 residues. CDR3 loop: CASSPPGGGLRYNEQFF. The CDR3 region has the DNA TGTGCCAGCAGCCCCCCCGGGGGGGGGCTGAGATACAATGAGCAGTTCTTC.

This clonotype was detected a few times. The rearrangement uses TRBV27 and TRBJ2-4; D is undetermined. The CDR3 runs to 15 residues. Trimming stripped 7 bases from V and 0 bases from J, with 13 bases between. Germline values: CDR1 MNHEY, CDR2 SMNVEV (reference sequence). The CDR3 DNA reads as TGTGCCAGCATCCTCCTGGGTTTAGCCAAAAACATTCAGTACTTC. This encodes CASILLGLAKNIQYF.